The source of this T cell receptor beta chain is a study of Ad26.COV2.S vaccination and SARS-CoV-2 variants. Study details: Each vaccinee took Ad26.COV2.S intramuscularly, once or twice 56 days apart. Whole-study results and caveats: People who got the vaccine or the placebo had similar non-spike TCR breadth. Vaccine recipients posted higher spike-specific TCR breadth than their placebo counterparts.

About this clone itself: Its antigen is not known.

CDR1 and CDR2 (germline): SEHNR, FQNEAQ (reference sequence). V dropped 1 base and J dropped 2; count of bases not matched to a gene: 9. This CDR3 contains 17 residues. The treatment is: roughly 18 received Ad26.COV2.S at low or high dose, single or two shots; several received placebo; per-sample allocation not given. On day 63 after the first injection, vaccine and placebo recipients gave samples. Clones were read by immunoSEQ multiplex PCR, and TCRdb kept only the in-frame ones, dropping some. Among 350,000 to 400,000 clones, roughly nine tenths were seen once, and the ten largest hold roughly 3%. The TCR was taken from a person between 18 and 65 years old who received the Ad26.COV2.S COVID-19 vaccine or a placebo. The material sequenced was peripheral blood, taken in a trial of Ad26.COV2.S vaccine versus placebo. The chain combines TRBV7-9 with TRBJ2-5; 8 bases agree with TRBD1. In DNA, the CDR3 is TGTGCCAGCAGCTTAGAACAGGGGGTGGTAGGACAAGAGACCCAGTACTTC. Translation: CASSLEQGVVGQETQYF.